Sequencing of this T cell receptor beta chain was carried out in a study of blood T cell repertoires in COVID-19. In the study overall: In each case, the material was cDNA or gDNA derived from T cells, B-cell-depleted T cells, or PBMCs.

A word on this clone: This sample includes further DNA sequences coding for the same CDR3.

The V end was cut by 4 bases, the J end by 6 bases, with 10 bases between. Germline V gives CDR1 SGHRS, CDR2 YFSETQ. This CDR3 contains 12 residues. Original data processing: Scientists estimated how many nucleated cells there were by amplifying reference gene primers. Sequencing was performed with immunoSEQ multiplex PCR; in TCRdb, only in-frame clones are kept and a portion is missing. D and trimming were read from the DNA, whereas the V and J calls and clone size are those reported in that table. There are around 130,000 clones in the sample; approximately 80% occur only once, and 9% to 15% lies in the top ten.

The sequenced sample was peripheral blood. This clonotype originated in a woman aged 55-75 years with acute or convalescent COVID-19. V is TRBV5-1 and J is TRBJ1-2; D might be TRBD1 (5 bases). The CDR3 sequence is CASSRGGDGYTF. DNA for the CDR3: TGCGCCAGCAGCCGTGGGGGGGATGGCTACACCTTC.